Below are 27 T cell receptor beta chains sequenced from a single sample in a study of human T cells and chemical hapten exposure. Described time point: patch test 1, 2 weeks after DPC sensitization. Stated treatment: therapeutic diphenylcyclopropenone sensitization with weekly scalp DPC. TCRdb passed the RACE reads through MiXCR, listing each CDR3 protein once. The sample lists approximately 100,000 distinct CDR3 sequences, about 10% occurring once. The material was whole blood, obtained in connection with sensitization to the hapten diphenylcyclopropenone (DPC). The receptors shown here come from a woman aged 40 to 50 with alopecia areata. Some clones in this sample may be carry-over from other donors' samples.

This chain uses TRBV20-1 with TRBJ2-1, with 15 bases that match TRBD2. This CDR3 spans 20 amino acids. Germline CDR1 reads DFQATT; CDR2 reads SNEGSKA (reference sequence). Germline trimming cut 0 bases from V and 2 bases from J; bases unmatched to any gene: 11. The CDR3 sequence is CSARDQGLAGGLPTYNEQFF. In DNA form, the CDR3 reads TGCAGTGCTAGAGATCAGGGACTAGCGGGAGGCCTTCCAACCTACAATGAGCAGTTCTTC.

In its sample, this clonotype was seen many times. J is TRBJ1-5 and V is TRBV20-1; 7 bases match TRBD1. The ends lost 1 base at V and 5 bases at J; junction bases unmatched: 2. Germline loops: CDR1 DFQATT, CDR2 SNEGSKA (reference sequence). This CDR3 contains 13 residues. CDR3 nucleotides: TGCAGTGCTAGAGTAGGGGGCGATCAGCCCCAGCATTTT. As protein: CSARVGGDQPQHF.

The chain has TRBV12-3 or TRBV12-4 and TRBJ2-3; the D call may be TRBD1 or TRBD2 (6 bases each). The V gene lost 4 bases and the J gene lost 4 bases, with 15 bases spanning the gap. The CDR3 extends over 15 amino acids. CDR3 loop: CASSSGGTQSDTQYF. DNA for the CDR3: TGTGCCAGCAGTTCCGGCGGGACACAGTCAGATACGCAGTATTTT.

The V call is TRBV6-1, the J call TRBJ1-4; TRBD1 matches 8 bases. Germline values: CDR1 MNHNS, CDR2 SASEGT. The ends lost 6 bases at V and 5 bases at J; junction bases unmatched: 5. This CDR3 has 14 amino acids. CDR3 nucleotide sequence: TGTGCCAGCAGACTTGACAGGGGAAATGAAAAACTGTTTTTT. Translation: CASRLDRGNEKLFF.

This clonotype was detected ten times or more. V and J are TRBV19 and TRBJ1-5; 10 bases line up with TRBD1. Trimming removed 3 bases from V and 11 bases from J; junction bases left unmatched: 19. The CDR3 extends over 18 amino acids. Germline V gene data show CDR1 as LNHDA and CDR2 as SQIVND (reference sequence). CDR3 coding DNA: TGTGCCAGTAGTATTCGGTCCGGGACAGGGGCAGGTCGGCGAACCCAGCATTTT. Encoded protein: CASSIRSGTGAGRRTQHF.

The CDR3 region is CATRLLRSYNEQFF. The CDR3 DNA reads as TGTGCCACCAGACTTCTTCGCTCCTACAATGAGCAGTTCTTC. The V gene is TRBV7-2, the J gene TRBJ2-1; D not certain. This CDR3 has 14 amino acids. Germline V CDR1 and CDR2: SGHTA, FQGNSA. Trimming removed 10 bases at V and 0 bases at J, with 13 bases between.

This clonotype was observed a few times. J is TRBJ2-7 and V is TRBV7-2; possibly TRBD2 for D (6 bases). CDR3 size: 14 residues. Germline V gene sequence: CDR1 SGHTA, CDR2 FQGNSA. V dropped 1 base and J dropped 0 bases, with 7 bases sitting between them. As DNA, the CDR3 is TGTGCCAGCAGCTTAGTAGCGGACTCCTACGAGCAGTACTTC. This translates into CASSLVADSYEQYF.

The sample holds a few counts of this clonotype. At one end the junction does not follow the germline gene, possibly because of a read error. This chain joins TRBV5-6 and TRBJ1-4; 7 nucleotides align to TRBD1. The CDR3 has 14 residues. The germline V gene encodes CDR1 SGHDT and CDR2 YYEEEE. CDR3: CVSSPTGPYEKLFF. The DNA of the CDR3 is TGTGTCAGCAGCCCGACAGGGCCTTATGAAAAACTGTTTTTT.

This clonotype was seen repeatedly, ten times or more. The rearrangement joins TRBV9 to TRBJ2-2, with TRBD2 identical over 9 bases. The V segment lost 0 bases and the J segment 0 bases; nucleotides outside the gene matches: 3. The V gene's germline CDR1 is SGDLS and CDR2 YYNGEE. There are 17 residues in the CDR3. CDR3: CASSVVSGGTNTGELFF. In DNA form, the CDR3 reads TGTGCCAGCAGCGTAGTTAGCGGGGGAACGAACACCGGGGAGCTGTTTTTT.

This clonotype was picked up a small number of times. The V gene is TRBV6-1, the J gene TRBJ2-5; D gene unclear. The CDR3 length is 14 residues. Trimming shortened V by 0 bases and J by 0 bases, and 5 bases separated the two germline ends. CDR1 is MNHNS, CDR2 SASEGT, per germline. The CDR3 spells CASSEARYQETQYF. Here the CDR3 DNA reads TGTGCCAGCAGTGAAGCGAGGTACCAAGAGACCCAGTACTTC.

This clonotype was seen at least ten times. The chain uses TRBV6-5 and TRBJ2-1; possible D gene TRBD1, 5 bases. Trimming removed 2 bases from V and 8 bases from J, with 19 bases in between. The CDR3 totals 16 residues. Germline assignment: CDR1 MNHEY and CDR2 SVGAGI. CDR3 loop: CASSYTYAQGLHEQFF. CDR3 coding DNA: TGTGCCAGCAGTTACACCTACGCCCAGGGTCTCCATGAGCAGTTCTTC.

The rearrangement links TRBV29-1 to TRBJ1-2, with D unclear. The CDR3 spans 12 residues. V was trimmed by 1 base and J by 2 bases, leaving 5 bases between them. CDR1 and CDR2 from the germline V gene are SQVTM and ANQGSEA. The CDR3 bases are TGCAGCGTTGAAGCACAGAACTATGGCTACACCTTC. Protein sequence: CSVEAQNYGYTF.

This chain connects TRBV7-9 to TRBJ1-1; D is possibly TRBD1 (5 bases). Between the trimmed V and J ends, which lost 4 bases and 6 bases, there was a span of 15 bases. Germline values: CDR1 SEHNR, CDR2 FQNEAQ (reference sequence). This CDR3 is 14 amino acids long. The CDR3: CASSWKARDPEAFF. The CDR3 nucleotides are TGTGCCAGCAGCTGGAAAGCCAGGGATCCTGAAGCTTTCTTT.

V is TRBV20-1 and J is TRBJ1-5; D might be TRBD1 (5 bases). Germline CDR1 DFQATT, CDR2 SNEGSKA (reference sequence). V gave up 3 bases and J gave up 7 bases, with 13 bases separating them. The CDR3 is 13 residues long. The CDR3 sequence is CSASSRVRQPQHF. CDR3 DNA sequence: TGCAGTGCTAGCAGCAGGGTAAGACAGCCCCAGCATTTT.

This sequence joins TRBV12-3 or TRBV12-4 and TRBJ2-7; 10 bases are shared with TRBD2. V was clipped by 5 bases and J by 6 bases; unmatched bases: 13. This CDR3 has 16 amino acids. The CDR3 spells CASSRQSVAGGGEQYF. CDR3 bases: TGTGCCAGCAGTCGGCAGTCGGTAGCGGGAGGTGGCGAGCAGTACTTC.

The chain is built from TRBV5-4 and TRBJ2-3; 8 nucleotides match TRBD2. Germline loops: CDR1 SGHNT, CDR2 YYREEE (reference sequence). The CDR3 totals 17 residues. Losses at the gene ends were 3 bases for V and 5 bases for J; bases not matched to a gene: 14. CDR3 in amino acids: CASSSVGGAWAKDTQYF. The CDR3 DNA reads TGTGCCAGCAGCTCGGTCGGGGGGGCCTGGGCTAAAGATACGCAGTATTTT. Full variable domain (rest looked up from reference TRBV5-4 and TRBJ2-3): ETGVTQSPTHLIKTRGQQVTLRCSSQSGHNTVSWYQQALGQGPQFIFQYYREEENGRGNFPPRFSGLQFPNYSSELNVNALELDDSALYLCASSSVGGAWAKDTQYFGPGTRLTVL.

The V call is TRBV29-1, the J call TRBJ2-7, with D possibly matching TRBD1 (7 bases). The V gene's germline CDR1 is SQVTM and CDR2 ANQGSEA. Deletions cut 6 bases from V and 7 bases from J, with 19 bases between. CDR3 size: 13 residues. The CDR3: CSVLTGTLGEQYF. CDR3 DNA: TGCAGCGTCTTGACAGGGACTCTGGGGGAGCAGTACTTC.

The J gene is TRBJ2-7, the V gene TRBV12-3 or TRBV12-4; TRBD1 aligns across 9 bases. The junction had 8 bases not matched to a gene; V was cut back by 3 bases and J by 5 bases. The CDR3 sequence is 15 residues long. Here the CDR3 reads CASSFGGQGTHEQYF. Written as DNA, the CDR3 is TGTGCCAGCAGTTTTGGGGGACAGGGTACCCACGAGCAGTACTTC.

This clonotype was observed a few times. This chain joins TRBV7-6 and TRBJ2-2, with TRBD1 identical over 7 bases. Per germline, CDR1 SGHVS and CDR2 FNYEAQ. The CDR3 has 12 amino acids. Trimming cost V 5 bases and J 8 bases; bases outside gene matches: 2. CDR3 nucleotide sequence: TGTGCCAGCAGCCAGGGACAGGGGGAGCTGTTTTTT. As protein: CASSQGQGELFF. The complete variable domain, with remaining parts taken from reference TRBV7-6 and TRBJ2-2, reads GAGVSQSPRYKVTKRGQDVALRCDPISGHVSLYWYRQALGQGPEFLTYFNYEAQQDKSGLPNDRFSAERPEGSISTLTIQRTEQRDSAMYRCASSQGQGELFFGEGSRLTVL.

The chain combines TRBV5-4 with TRBJ2-5, with D uncertain. The CDR3 spans 13 residues. V shed 4 bases and J shed 5 bases, with 12 bases lying between them. Per germline, CDR1 SGHNT and CDR2 YYREEE (reference sequence). CDR3 nucleotides: TGTGCCAGCAGCCTACTTCCCAGGGAGACCCAGTACTTC. Residues: CASSLLPRETQYF.

In its sample, this clonotype was seen many times. V and J are TRBV28 and TRBJ2-3; 7 bases are a match to TRBD1. V lost 6 bases, J lost 2 bases, and 5 bases stayed unmatched. Per germline, CDR1 MDHEN and CDR2 SYDVKM. This CDR3 comprises 14 residues. The CDR3: CASSLGQLTDTQYF. CDR3 DNA: TGTGCCAGCAGCTTGGGACAGCTCACAGATACGCAGTATTTT.

In the case of this clonotype: With a much larger clone just one base away, this may be a read error. The V and J genes are TRBV7-3 and TRBJ2-2; D might be TRBD1 (5 bases). The CDR3 spans 12 residues. Germline V gives CDR1 SGHTA, CDR2 FQGTGA. For the CDR3, the DNA is TGTACCAGCAGCCCAGGGACCGGGGAGCTGTTTTTT. Protein sequence: CTSSPGTGELFF.

This chain joins TRBV7-9 and TRBJ2-5; the D is unclear. The CDR3 consists of 11 residues. Trimming cost V 6 bases and J 2 bases, with 4 bases left between them. Germline V gene data show CDR1 as SEHNR and CDR2 as FQNEAQ (reference sequence). DNA for the CDR3: TGTGCCAGCAGGACGCAAGAGACCCAGTACTTC. Translation: CASRTQETQYF.

This chain connects TRBV5-6 to TRBJ1-5; weak D call: TRBD1 (5 bases). Germline CDR1 SGHDT, CDR2 YYEEEE. CDR3 size: 13 residues. V dropped 3 bases and J dropped 5 bases, with 9 bases sitting between them. The CDR3 sequence is CASSSGTHQPQHF. The CDR3 nucleotides read TGTGCCAGCAGCTCTGGGACTCATCAGCCCCAGCATTTT.

The chain links TRBV3-1 to TRBJ2-1; no definite D call. The V and J ends lost 4 bases and 3 bases respectively, with 10 bases between them. The CDR3 sequence is 14 residues long. Germline values: CDR1 LGHDT, CDR2 YNNKEL (reference sequence). The CDR3 region is CASSPLMGYNEQFF. CDR3 DNA: TGTGCCAGCAGCCCCTTGATGGGCTACAATGAGCAGTTCTTC.

This clonotype was observed at least ten times. The rearrangement joins TRBV4-3 to TRBJ1-1; D gene uncertain. The CDR3 sequence is 18 residues long. With 0 bases removed from V and 1 base from J, the gap between germline ends came to 18 bases. The germline gives CDR1 LGHNA, CDR2 YSLEER. CDR3: CASSQDTPYGRANTEAFF. The CDR3 DNA reads as TGCGCCAGCAGCCAAGATACTCCGTACGGACGGGCGAACACTGAAGCTTTCTTT.

This clonotype was seen at least ten times. V is TRBV4-1 and J is TRBJ2-2, with a tentative D call TRBD1 (6 bases). The CDR3 is 18 amino acids. Trimming removed 0 bases from V and 2 bases from J, with 16 bases in between. Germline V gives CDR1 MGHRA, CDR2 YSYEKL. CDR3 region: CASSQERQGSANTGELFF. CDR3 DNA sequence: TGCGCCAGCAGCCAAGAGAGGCAGGGGAGCGCAAACACCGGGGAGCTGTTTTTT.